The entry that follows covers one TCR beta chain sequence. This entry comes from a study of blood T cell repertoires in COVID-19. Overall study context: There were acute and convalescent COVID-19 samples, and they came from the United States, Italy and Spain.

Here immunoSEQ multiplex PCR was the method, and the copy in TCRdb shows in-frame clones only, minus some. The sample shows a few hundred thousand clones, 80% to 90% of them seen only once. The study recruited people aged roughly 18 to 100 years across 24 US areas. Donors were grouped by their self-reported clinical history. V lost 6 bases to trimming and J lost 6 bases, with 17 bases between them. Germline loops: CDR1 MDHEN, CDR2 SYDVKM. The CDR3 consists of 14 residues. The source of this sequence is a woman aged 45 to 65 who had recovered from COVID-19. The chain combines TRBV28 with TRBJ1-2; D is possibly TRBD1 (6 bases). The sequencing sample was made of PBMCs or T cells enriched from blood (not recorded which). CDR3 nucleotides: TGTGCCAGCAGGATCAGGGGCGAGGAGGATGGCTACACCTTC. Translation gives CASRIRGEEDGYTF.